This record concerns one T cell receptor (beta chain) sequence. Profiling relied on immunoSEQ multiplex PCR, and the TCRdb table lists in-frame clones only, not all of them. The sample shows approximately 360,000 clones, 83% of them seen only once. The V end was cut by 6 bases, the J end by 2 bases, with 8 bases between. CDR1 and CDR2 from the germline V gene are SGHRS and YFSETQ. The CDR3 runs to 12 residues. The data stem from a study of Ad26.COV2.S vaccination and SARS-CoV-2 variants. In the study overall: The study gave Ad26.COV2.S intramuscularly, once or twice 56 days apart.

The treatment here: 19 received Ad26.COV2.S at low or high dose, single or two shots; 5 received placebo; per-sample allocation not given. Day 63 after the first injection of vaccine or placebo was the sampling time. The chain joins TRBV5-1 to TRBJ1-2; D gene unclear. The material sequenced was peripheral blood, taken in a trial of Ad26.COV2.S vaccine versus placebo. This TCR came from a person aged 18 to 65 who received the Ad26.COV2.S COVID-19 vaccine or a placebo. The CDR3 DNA reads TGCGCCAGCACCGCAAGCAACTATGGCTACACCTTC. Its translation: CASTASNYGYTF.